There are a few counts of the clone carrying this T cell receptor beta chain. Its antigen is still unknown. The sample comes from a study of identical twins. General study results and limits: Memory repertoires lacked the insertion deficit that abundant cord blood beta clonotypes showed. The same donors were not followed; conclusions instead depended on cross-sectional statistical analysis. Out-of-frame alpha sequences that twins shared showed excess low generation probability.

Trimming took 2 bases from V and 4 from J; bases not matched to a gene: 5. Germline CDR1 reads SGHRS; CDR2 reads YFSETQ. CDR3 length: 16 residues. The cDNA had a unique molecular identifier and a template-switch universal primer site. TCRdb independently ran MiXCR on the 5' RACE reads; one entry per CDR3 protein. Of around 490,000 distinct CDR3 sequences detected, approximately 16% appear once; the ten largest clones hold roughly 0.44%. These records were also assigned to another study, of yellow fever vaccine responses in identical twins.

This sequence joins TRBV5-1 and TRBJ2-1, with TRBD2 identical over 11 bases. The source of this sequence is a woman aged 18 to 35 in good health. Sequenced input: CD4+ T cells sorted from blood. The CDR3 DNA reads TGCGCCAGCAGCTTAGGGACTAGCGGCCCGTACAATGAGCAGTTCTTC. Translation gives CASSLGTSGPYNEQFF.